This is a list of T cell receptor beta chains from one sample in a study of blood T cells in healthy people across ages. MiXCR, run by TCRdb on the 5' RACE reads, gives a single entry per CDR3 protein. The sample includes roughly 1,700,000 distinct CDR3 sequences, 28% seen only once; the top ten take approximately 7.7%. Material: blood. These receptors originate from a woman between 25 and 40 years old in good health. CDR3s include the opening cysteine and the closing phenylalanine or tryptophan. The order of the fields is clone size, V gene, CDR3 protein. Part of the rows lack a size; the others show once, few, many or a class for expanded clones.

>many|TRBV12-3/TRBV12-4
CASSSRLKETTNYGYTF
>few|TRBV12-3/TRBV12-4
CASSLGTGSGEETQYF
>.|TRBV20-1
CSARPHRGREETQYF
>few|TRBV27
CASVGRVWYEQYF
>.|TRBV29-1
CSERTLSDTQYF
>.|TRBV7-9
CASSLLGLAGADEQFF
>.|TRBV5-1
CASSLLTGDQETQYF
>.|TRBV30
CAWSQGAGGTEAFF
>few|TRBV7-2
CASSPPSGTVRAKNIQYF
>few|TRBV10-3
CAISPRDNEQFF
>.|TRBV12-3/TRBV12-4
CASRKGWDGYTF
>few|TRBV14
CASSQDLRTPTEAFF
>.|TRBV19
CASSTGTNPYNEQFF
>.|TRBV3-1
CASSQAGAGYTF
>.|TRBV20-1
CSASLGETQYF
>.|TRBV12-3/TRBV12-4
CASSLGFPGGRPAEAFF
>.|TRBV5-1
CASSWMEASTDTQYF
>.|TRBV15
CATSEKGTEAFF
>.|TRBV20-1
CSARPGGESTGELFF
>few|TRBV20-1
CSAREAGTGTYEQYF